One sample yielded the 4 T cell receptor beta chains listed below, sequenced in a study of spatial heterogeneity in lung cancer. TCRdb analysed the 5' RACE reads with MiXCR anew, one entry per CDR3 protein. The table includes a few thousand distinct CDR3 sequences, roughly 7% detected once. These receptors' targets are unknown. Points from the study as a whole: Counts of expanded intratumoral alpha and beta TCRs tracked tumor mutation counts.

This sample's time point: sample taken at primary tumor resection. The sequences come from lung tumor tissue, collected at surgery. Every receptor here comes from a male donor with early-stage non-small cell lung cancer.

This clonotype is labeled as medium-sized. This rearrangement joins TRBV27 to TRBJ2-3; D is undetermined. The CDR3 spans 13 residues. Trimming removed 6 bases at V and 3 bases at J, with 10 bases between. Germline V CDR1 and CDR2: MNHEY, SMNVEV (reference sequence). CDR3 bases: TGTGCCAGCAGCTTTCTCGGGACAGATACGCAGTATTTT. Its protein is CASSFLGTDTQYF.

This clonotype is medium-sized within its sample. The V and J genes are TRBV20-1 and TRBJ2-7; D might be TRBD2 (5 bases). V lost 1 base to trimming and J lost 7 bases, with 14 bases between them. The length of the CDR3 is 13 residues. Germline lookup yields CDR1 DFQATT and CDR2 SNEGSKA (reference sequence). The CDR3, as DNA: TGCAGTGCTAGAGCGGGGTTACCCGGGGAGCAGTACTTC. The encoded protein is CSARAGLPGEQYF.

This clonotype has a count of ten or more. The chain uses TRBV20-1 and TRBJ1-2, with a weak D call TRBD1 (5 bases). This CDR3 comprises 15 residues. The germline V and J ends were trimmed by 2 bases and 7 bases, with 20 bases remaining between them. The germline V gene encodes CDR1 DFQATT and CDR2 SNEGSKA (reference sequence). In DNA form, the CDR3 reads TGCAGTGCTAGAACGACTTTAGGAGACAGAGGTGGCTACACCTTC. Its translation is CSARTTLGDRGGYTF.

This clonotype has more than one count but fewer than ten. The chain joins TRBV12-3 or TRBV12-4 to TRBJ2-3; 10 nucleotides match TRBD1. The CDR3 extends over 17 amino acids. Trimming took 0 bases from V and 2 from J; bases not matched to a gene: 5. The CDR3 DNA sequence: TGTGCCAGCAGTTTAGCGGGGACAGGGGCGCTCACAGATACGCAGTATTTT. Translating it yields CASSLAGTGALTDTQYF.